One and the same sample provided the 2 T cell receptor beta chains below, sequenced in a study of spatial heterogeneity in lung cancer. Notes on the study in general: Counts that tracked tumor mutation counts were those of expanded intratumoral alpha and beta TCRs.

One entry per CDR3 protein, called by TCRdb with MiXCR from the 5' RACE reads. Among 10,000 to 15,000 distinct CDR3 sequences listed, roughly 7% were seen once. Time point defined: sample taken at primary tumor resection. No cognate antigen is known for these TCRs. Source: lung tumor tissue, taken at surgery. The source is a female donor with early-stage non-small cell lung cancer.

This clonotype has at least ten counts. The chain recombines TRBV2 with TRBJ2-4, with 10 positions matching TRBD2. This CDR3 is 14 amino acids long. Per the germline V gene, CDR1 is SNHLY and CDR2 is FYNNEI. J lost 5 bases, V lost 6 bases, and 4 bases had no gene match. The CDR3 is CASRPGTSENIQYF. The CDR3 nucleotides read TGTGCCAGCAGACCCGGGACTAGCGAAAACATTCAGTACTTC.

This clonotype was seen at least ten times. DNA of the CDR3: TGTGCTAGTGGTTTCGGGAACTATGGCTACACCTTC. It encodes CASGFGNYGYTF. The chain combines TRBV12-5 with TRBJ1-2; D is unclear. Germline CDR1 LGHNT, CDR2 FRNRAP. The CDR3 extends over 12 amino acids. V lost 3 bases and J 2 bases, leaving 4 bases between the germline ends.